Following are 10 T cell receptor beta chains from one sample sequenced in a study of blood T cell repertoires in COVID-19 (dated by TCRdb to the early 2020s). Preparation of the library involved the immunoSEQ multiplex PCR assay. The table comes from immuneACCESS by way of TCRdb, which keeps in-frame sequences with V and J called. Part of the clones is missing from these tables; in studies checked, under half for an unresolved V gene and the rest for unknown reasons. This sample lists over 250,000 clones; 65% to 90% were detected once. Around 13% of the sample belongs to the ten largest clones. Sequencing was done on a sample of peripheral blood. The source is a woman between 70 and 85 years old with COVID-19, enrolled during active disease.

V and J are TRBV4-3 and TRBJ1-4, with D tentatively TRBD1 (5 bases). V was cut by 4 bases and J by 12 bases, with 15 bases left in between. CDR1 is LGHNA and CDR2 is YSLEER in the germline V gene. This CDR3 is 13 amino acids long. The CDR3 loop is CASSPERQFELFF. The DNA of the CDR3 is TGCGCCAGCAGCCCAGAAAGACAGTTTGAACTGTTTTTT.

The chain carries TRBV13 and TRBJ1-6; weak D call: TRBD1 (6 bases). Trimming removed 4 bases at V and 9 bases at J, with 16 bases between. This CDR3 has 15 residues. CDR1 is PRHDT and CDR2 is FYEKMQ in the germline V gene (reference sequence). The CDR3 DNA sequence: TGTGCCAGCAGCTCCGGGGGGCCAATCGGTTCACCCCTCCACTTT. Its protein product is CASSSGGPIGSPLHF.

The rearrangement links TRBV6-5 to TRBJ2-5; D remains unclear. V lost 0 bases to trimming and J lost 5 bases, with 13 bases between them. Germline-derived CDR1 and CDR2 are MNHEY and SVGAGI. This CDR3 spans 15 amino acids. CDR3 loop: CASSYSHQVSETQYF. The CDR3 region has the DNA TGTGCCAGCAGTTACTCCCACCAGGTGTCGGAGACCCAGTACTTC.

The table lists this clone with a count of one. The chain is built from TRBV27 and TRBJ1-2; TRBD1 might be the D (6 bases). CDR1 and CDR2 (germline): MNHEY, SMNVEV (reference sequence). V lost 3 bases and J 5 bases, leaving 10 bases between the germline ends. The CDR3 runs to 13 residues. The CDR3 DNA sequence: TGTGCCAGCAGTTTCCGAGGGGGATATGGCTACACCTTC. Translated, it gives CASSFRGGYGYTF.

The V gene is TRBV11-2, the J gene TRBJ1-3; D is possibly TRBD1 (6 bases). The CDR3 has 17 amino acids. CDR1 and CDR2 from the germline V gene are SGHAT and FQNNGV. Trimming removed 2 bases at V and 0 bases at J, with 14 bases between. DNA of the CDR3: TGTGCCAGCAGCTTAAGTTGGGACATGGGCTCTGGAAACACCATATATTTT. Amino acid sequence: CASSLSWDMGSGNTIYF.

The sample holds a few counts of this clone. This chain uses TRBV5-4 with TRBJ1-1; 10 positions agree with TRBD1. This CDR3 is built from 15 residues. Per germline, CDR1 SGHNT and CDR2 YYREEE (reference sequence). Trimming cost V 7 bases and J 1 base; bases outside gene matches: 7. CDR3 residues: CASGQGVEGNTEAFF. The CDR3 DNA is TGTGCCAGCGGACAGGGGGTAGAGGGGAACACTGAAGCTTTCTTT.

The rearrangement uses TRBV7-8 and TRBJ1-2, with D perhaps matching TRBD1 (5 bases). Germline CDR1 and CDR2: SGHVS and FQNEAQ. The CDR3 has 15 amino acids. The V end was cut by 5 bases, the J end by 2 bases, with 15 bases between. The CDR3 loop is CASSLSRVPNYGYTF. The CDR3 nucleotides are TGTGCCAGCAGCCTATCCAGGGTCCCCAACTATGGCTACACCTTC.

This chain joins TRBV19 and TRBJ1-5, with 8 bases identical to TRBD1. The ends lost 3 bases at V and 5 bases at J; junction bases unmatched: 3. The CDR3 runs to 14 residues. Per the germline V gene, CDR1 is LNHDA and CDR2 is SQIVND (reference sequence). CDR3 region: CASSIGQGDQPQHF. CDR3 in DNA: TGTGCCAGTAGTATCGGACAGGGAGATCAGCCCCAGCATTTT.

V usage is TRBV7-2 and J usage is TRBJ2-1, with 7 bases aligning to TRBD1. J was trimmed by 4 bases and V by 5 bases; bases with no gene match: 8. CDR3 length: 15 residues. The germline V gene has CDR1 SGHTA and CDR2 FQGNSA. The CDR3 loop is CASSPTRQGYNEQFF. DNA for the CDR3: TGTGCCAGCAGCCCCACCCGACAGGGATACAATGAGCAGTTCTTC.

This clone was detected only a few times. The genes are TRBV2 and TRBJ1-6, with 8 bases that match TRBD1. Germline loops: CDR1 SNHLY, CDR2 FYNNEI. The CDR3 covers 15 residues. V lost 6 bases, J lost 7 bases, and 8 bases stayed unmatched. CDR3 loop: CASSLTGGRNSPLHF. CDR3 DNA: TGTGCCAGCAGCCTAACAGGGGGTCGGAATTCACCCCTCCACTTT.